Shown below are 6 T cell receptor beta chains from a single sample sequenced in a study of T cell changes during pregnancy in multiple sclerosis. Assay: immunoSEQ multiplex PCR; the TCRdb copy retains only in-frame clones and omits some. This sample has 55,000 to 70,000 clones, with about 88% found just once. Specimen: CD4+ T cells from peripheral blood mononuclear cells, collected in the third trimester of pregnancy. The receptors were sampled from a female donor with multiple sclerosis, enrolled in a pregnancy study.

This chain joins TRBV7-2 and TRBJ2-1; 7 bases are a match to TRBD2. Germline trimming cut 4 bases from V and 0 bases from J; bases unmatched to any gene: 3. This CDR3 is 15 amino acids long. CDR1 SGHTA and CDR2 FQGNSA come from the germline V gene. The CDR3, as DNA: TGTGCCAGCAGCTGGACGGGGGGCTCCTACAATGAGCAGTTCTTC. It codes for CASSWTGGSYNEQFF.

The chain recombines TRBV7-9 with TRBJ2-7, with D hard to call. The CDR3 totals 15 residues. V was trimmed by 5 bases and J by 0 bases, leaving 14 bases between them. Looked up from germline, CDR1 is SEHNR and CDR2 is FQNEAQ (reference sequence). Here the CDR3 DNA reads TGTGCCAGCAGCGCCCAACTTTCCAACTCCTACGAGCAGTACTTC. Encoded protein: CASSAQLSNSYEQYF. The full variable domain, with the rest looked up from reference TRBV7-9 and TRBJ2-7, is DTGVSQNPRHKITKRGQNVTFRCDPISEHNRLYWYRQTLGQGPEFLTYFQNEAQLEKSRLLSDRFSAERPKGSFSTLEIQRTEQGDSAMYLCASSAQLSNSYEQYFGPGTRLTVT.

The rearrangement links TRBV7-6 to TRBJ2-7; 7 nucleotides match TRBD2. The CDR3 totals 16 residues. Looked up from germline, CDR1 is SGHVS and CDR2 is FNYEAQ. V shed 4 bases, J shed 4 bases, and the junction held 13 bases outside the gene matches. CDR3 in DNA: TGTGCCAGCAGCTCCCCCTTCAAGGGAGGGTCTTACGAGCAGTACTTC. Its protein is CASSSPFKGGSYEQYF.

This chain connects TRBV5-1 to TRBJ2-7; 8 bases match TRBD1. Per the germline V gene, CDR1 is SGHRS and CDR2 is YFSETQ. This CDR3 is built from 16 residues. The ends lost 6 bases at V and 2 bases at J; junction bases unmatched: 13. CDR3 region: CASTETTGVAAYEQYF. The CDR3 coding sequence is TGCGCCAGCACCGAAACGACAGGGGTAGCCGCCTACGAGCAGTACTTC.

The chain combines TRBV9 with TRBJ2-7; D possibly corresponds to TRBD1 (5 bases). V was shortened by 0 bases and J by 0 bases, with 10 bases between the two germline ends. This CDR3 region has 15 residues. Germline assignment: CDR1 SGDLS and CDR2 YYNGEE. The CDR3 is CASSVGAGISYEQYF. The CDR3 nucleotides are TGTGCCAGCAGCGTAGGGGCAGGGATCTCCTACGAGCAGTACTTC.

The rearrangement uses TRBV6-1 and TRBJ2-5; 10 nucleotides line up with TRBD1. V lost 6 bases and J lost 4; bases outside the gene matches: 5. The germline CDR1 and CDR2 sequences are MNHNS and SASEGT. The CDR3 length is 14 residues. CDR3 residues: CASRGGQGLETQYF. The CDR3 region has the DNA TGTGCCAGCAGGGGGGGACAGGGGCTAGAGACCCAGTACTTC.